This T cell receptor beta chain was found in a study of PD-L1 blockade in urothelial cancer. Whole-study context: At some point between 2012 and 2014 therapy began: atezolizumab 1,200 mg intravenously every 3 weeks. Across blood samples, T cells had a median count of 141,255. About 90% of the roughly 29 patients were men who had bladder-origin urothelial cancer.

V was pared by 4 bases and J by 0 bases, with 8 bases of the junction left unmatched. Germline CDR1 reads SGHRS; CDR2 reads YFSETQ. The CDR3 totals 16 residues. This clone occurred once. The antigen is undetermined. General study findings and limits: More expansion of tumor-associated blood clones, seen at 3 weeks, marked durable-benefit patients.

Sequencing used immunoSEQ multiplex PCR; TCRdb keeps in-frame clones, though not all of them. The sample has 15,000 to 20,000 clones; around 90% are singletons. The V and J genes are TRBV5-1 and TRBJ2-3; 7 nucleotides match TRBD2. The origin of this receptor is a man aged 45-65 years with urothelial cancer. The sample consisted of PBMCs, taken around atezolizumab (anti-PD-L1) treatment. CDR3 loop: CASSVGTTTSTDTQYF. CDR3 coding DNA: TGCGCCAGCAGCGTAGGGACTACTACTAGCACAGATACGCAGTATTTT.